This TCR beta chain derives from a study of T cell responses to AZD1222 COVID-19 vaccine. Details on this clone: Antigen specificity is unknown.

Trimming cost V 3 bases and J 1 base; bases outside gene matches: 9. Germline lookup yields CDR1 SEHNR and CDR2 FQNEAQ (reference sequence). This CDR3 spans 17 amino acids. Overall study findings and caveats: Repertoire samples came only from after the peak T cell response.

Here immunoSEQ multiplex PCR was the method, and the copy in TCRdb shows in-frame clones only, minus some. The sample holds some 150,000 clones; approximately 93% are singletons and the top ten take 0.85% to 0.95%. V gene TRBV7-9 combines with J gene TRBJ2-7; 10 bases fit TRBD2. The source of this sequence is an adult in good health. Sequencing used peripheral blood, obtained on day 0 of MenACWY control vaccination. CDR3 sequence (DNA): TGTGCCAGCAGCTTCCCTGATAGGACTAGCGGTTCCTACGAGCAGTACTTC. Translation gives CASSFPDRTSGSYEQYF.